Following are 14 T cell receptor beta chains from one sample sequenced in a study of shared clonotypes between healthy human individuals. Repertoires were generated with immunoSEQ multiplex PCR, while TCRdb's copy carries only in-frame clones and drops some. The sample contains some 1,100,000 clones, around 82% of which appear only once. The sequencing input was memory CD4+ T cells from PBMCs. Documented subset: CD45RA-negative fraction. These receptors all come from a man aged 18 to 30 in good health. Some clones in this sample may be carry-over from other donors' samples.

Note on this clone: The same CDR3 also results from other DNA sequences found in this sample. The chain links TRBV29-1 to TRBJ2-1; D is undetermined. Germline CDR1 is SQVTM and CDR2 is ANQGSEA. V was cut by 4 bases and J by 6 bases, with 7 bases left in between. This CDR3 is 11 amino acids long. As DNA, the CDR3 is TGCAGCGTTGGAGCAGGCAATGAGCAGTTCTTC. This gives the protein CSVGAGNEQFF.

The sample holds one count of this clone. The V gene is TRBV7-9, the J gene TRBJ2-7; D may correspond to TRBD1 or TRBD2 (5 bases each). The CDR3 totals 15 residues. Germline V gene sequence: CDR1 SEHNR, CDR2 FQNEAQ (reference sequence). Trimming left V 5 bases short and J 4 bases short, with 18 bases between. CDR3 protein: CASSLDGAASYEQYF. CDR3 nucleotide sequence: TGTGCCAGCAGCCTGGACGGGGCTGCCTCATACGAGCAGTACTTC.

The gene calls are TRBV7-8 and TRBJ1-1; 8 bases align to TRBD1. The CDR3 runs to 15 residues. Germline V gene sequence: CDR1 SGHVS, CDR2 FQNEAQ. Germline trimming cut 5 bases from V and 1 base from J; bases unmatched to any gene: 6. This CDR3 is CASSNDRGRNTEAFF. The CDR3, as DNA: TGTGCCAGCAGCAACGACAGGGGACGGAACACTGAAGCTTTCTTT.

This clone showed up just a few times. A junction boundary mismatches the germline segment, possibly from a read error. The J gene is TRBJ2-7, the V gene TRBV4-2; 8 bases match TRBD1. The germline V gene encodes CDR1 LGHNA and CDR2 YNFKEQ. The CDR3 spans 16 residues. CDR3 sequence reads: CASSQLPGTGSDEQYF. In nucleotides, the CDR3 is TGTGCCAGCAGCCAGCTCCCGGGGACAGGCTCCGACGAGCAGTACTTC.

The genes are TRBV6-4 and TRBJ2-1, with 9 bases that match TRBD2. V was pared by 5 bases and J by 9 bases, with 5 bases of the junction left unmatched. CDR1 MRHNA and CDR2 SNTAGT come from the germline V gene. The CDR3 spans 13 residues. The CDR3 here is CASSNEREAEQFF. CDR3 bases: TGTGCCAGCAGTAATGAGCGGGAGGCTGAGCAGTTCTTC.

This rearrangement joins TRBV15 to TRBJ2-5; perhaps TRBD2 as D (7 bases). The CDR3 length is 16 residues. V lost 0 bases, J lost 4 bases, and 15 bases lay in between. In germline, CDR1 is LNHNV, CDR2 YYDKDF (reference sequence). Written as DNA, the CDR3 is TGTGCCACCAGCAGAGATTCGAGGGGGGGTGGAGAGACCCAGTACTTC. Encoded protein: CATSRDSRGGGETQYF.

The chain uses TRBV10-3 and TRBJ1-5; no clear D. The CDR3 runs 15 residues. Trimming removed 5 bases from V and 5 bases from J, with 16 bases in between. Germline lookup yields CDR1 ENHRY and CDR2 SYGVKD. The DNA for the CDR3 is TGTGCCATCAGTCGGGCTCCCAGCAACGATCAGCCCCAGCATTTT. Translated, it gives CAISRAPSNDQPQHF.

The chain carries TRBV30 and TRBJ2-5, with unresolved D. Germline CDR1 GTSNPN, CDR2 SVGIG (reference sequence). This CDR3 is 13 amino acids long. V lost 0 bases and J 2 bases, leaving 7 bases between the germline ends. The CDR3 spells CAWSVYLQETQYF. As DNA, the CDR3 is TGTGCCTGGAGTGTATATCTGCAAGAGACCCAGTACTTC.

This CDR3 is CASSLVRSSNQPQHF. As DNA, the CDR3 is TGTGCCAGCAGTTTGGTCAGGTCAAGCAATCAGCCCCAGCATTTT. The chain couples TRBV28 to TRBJ1-5, with no clear D. The germline CDR1 and CDR2 sequences are MDHEN and SYDVKM. V lost 3 bases to trimming and J lost 1 base, with 10 bases between them. The CDR3 totals 15 residues.

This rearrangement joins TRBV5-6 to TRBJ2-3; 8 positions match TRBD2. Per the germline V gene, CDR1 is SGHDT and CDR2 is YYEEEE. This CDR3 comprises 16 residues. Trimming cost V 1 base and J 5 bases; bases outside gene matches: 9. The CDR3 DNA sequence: TGTGCCAGCAGCTTGACCCCAGGACTAGCAGGAGATACGCAGTATTTT. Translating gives CASSLTPGLAGDTQYF. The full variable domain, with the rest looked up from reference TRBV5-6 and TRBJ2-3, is DAGVTQSPTHLIKTRGQQVTLRCSPKSGHDTVSWYQQALGQGPQFIFQYYEEEERQRGNFPDRFSGHQFPNYSSELNVNALLLGDSALYLCASSLTPGLAGDTQYFGPGTRLTVL.

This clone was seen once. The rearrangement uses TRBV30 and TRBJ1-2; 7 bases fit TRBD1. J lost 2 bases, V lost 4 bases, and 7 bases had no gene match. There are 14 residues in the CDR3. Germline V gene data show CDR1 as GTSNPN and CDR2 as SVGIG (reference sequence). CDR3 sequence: CAWKPGQSNYGYTF. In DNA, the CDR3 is TGTGCCTGGAAACCGGGACAGAGCAACTATGGCTACACCTTC. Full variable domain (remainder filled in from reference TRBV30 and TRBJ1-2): SQTIHQWPATLVQPVGSPLSLECTVEGTSNPNLYWYRQAAGRGLQLLFYSVGIGQISSEVPQNLSASRPQDRQFILSSKKLLLSDSGFYLCAWKPGQSNYGYTFGSGTRLTVV.

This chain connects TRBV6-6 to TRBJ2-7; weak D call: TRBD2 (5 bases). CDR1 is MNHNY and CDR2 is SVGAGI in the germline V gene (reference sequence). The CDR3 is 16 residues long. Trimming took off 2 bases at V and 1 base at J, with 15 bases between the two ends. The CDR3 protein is CASSYISSPRSYEQYF. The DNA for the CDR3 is TGTGCCAGCAGTTACATTTCTAGCCCACGGTCCTACGAGCAGTACTTC.

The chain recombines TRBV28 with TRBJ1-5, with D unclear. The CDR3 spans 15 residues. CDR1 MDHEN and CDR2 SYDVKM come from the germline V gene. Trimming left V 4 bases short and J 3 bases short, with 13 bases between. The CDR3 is CASSSPLGDNQPQHF. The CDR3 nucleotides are TGTGCCAGCAGTTCCCCCCTGGGTGACAATCAGCCCCAGCATTTT.

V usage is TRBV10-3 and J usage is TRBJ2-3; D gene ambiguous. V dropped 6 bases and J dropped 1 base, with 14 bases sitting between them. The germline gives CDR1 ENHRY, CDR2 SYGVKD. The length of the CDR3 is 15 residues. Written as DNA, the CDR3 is TGTGCCATCAGCCCAGGTGCCCGGGGCACAGATACGCAGTATTTT. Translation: CAISPGARGTDTQYF.